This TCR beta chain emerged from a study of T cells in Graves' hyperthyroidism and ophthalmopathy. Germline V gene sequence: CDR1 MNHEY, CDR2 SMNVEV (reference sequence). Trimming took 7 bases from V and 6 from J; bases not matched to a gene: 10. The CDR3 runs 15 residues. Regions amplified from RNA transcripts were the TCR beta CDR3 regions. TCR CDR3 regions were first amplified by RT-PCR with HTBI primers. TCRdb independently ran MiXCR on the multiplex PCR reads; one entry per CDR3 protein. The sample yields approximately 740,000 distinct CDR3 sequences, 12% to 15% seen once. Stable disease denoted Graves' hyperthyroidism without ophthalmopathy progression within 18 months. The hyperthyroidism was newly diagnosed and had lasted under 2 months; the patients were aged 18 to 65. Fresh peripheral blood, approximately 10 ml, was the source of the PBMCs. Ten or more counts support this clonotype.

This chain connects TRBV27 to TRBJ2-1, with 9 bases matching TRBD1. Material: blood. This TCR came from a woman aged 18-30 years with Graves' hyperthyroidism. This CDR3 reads CASTVFGQGSNEQFF. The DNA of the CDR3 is TGTGCCAGCACAGTTTTTGGACAGGGGTCCAATGAGCAGTTCTTC.